The T cell receptor (beta chain) under discussion was sequenced for a study of HIV-infected children after antiretroviral therapy interruption (dated by TCRdb to between 2018 and 2021). About the study as a whole: Eight children, all with CD4+ count above 500 and viral load below 50 copies/ml, were included, of whom four were on planned treatment interruption and four were on continuous treatment. The interruption group had a median age of about 8.8 years, and the continuous treatment group had a median age of approximately 8 years. Exposure to EBV and CMV had been recorded for most participating children. For the interruption arm, samples were taken at week 0, at week 12, at the end of interruption (week 24 or 48), and roughly 3 years after the study ended. In the continuous-treatment arm, samples from corresponding weeks 0, 48 and 150 were analyzed. TCR repertoires were compared between children on planned treatment interruption and children on continuous antiretroviral treatment, alongside thymic output measurements.

The sample's treatment or condition label is to be understood as: PENTA 11 planned treatment interruption arm or continuous ART arm. The participants were children from the United Kingdom between 2 and 15 years old who had been on ART with at least three drugs for 24 weeks or longer. Cryopreserved PBMCs with at least 5 million viable cells were required; several candidate patients were excluded for low viable PBMC yield. Using a FACSAria III cell sorter, memory CD8+ CD45RO+ CD45RA- T cells were FACS-sorted out of thawed PBMCs. After sorting, the cells were fixed and RNA was extracted first with the RNeasy FFPE kit and then with the RNeasy Micro kit. Compared with the rest of its sample, this clonotype is medium-sized (0.01 to 0.1%). Its antigen is currently not known. The input lacks base qualities; no much larger clone sits a single base away. Libraries were constructed by 3' RACE. TCR libraries were built from RNA using a 3' RACE protocol with unique molecular identifiers to correct PCR amplification bias. As many as 12 amplicon libraries were pooled and then sequenced on an Illumina MiSeq using v2 2x250 paired-end chemistry. Processing in the source paper ran as follows. Decombinator was used to process the reads, assigning V and J genes and CDR3 and applying barcode-based correction of errors and PCR bias. Before Gini coefficients were calculated with the R ineq package, the repertoires were subsampled to the same depth. Three approaches were used to assess CDR3 similarity: GLIPH, Hamming distance and a shared triplet metric. Using fastp at Q25 and MiXCR, TCRdb reprocessed the public reads and kept productive beta chains. For every CDR3 protein sequence, its rows merge into one entry that carries the most common genes and DNA. The V and J calls shown here were made by TCRdb, not taken from the authors' results. For this sample there are fewer than 7,500 distinct CDR3 sequences; roughly 15% appear just once. The top ten clonotypes cover roughly an eighth of the sample.

The study at large found these results: The low number of patients is a limitation and the data should be interpreted with caution. Shared-triplet CDR3 clusters increased after interruption in a few patients; the overall increase was not significant unless one outlier patient was excluded. In naive CD4+ repertoires of PTI patients, CDR3 sharing between time points fell after interruption began; many sequences were shared between end of interruption and 3 years later.

V is cut by 3 bases and J by 3 bases, and the space between the germline ends is 9 bases. Looking up the germline V gene (reference sequence) yields CDR1 MNHEY and CDR2 SMNVEV. Spanning cysteine to phenylalanine, the CDR3 consists of 14 amino acids. Just CDR3 DNA is preserved here, 42 bases in frame from base 1. Sequenced material: CD45RO+ CD8+ T cells from PBMCs, pooled from several time points, taken from a donor given antiretroviral therapy, either interrupted or continuous. Per the publication, the cell subset or site label means: memory CD8+ CD45RO+ CD45RA- T cells. This sequence originates from a pool of human donors with HIV. The chain was built from TRBV27 and TRBJ1-5; the D gene cannot be resolved reliably. The CDR3 protein: CASSLGGPNQPQHF. The DNA is TGTGCCAGCAGTTTGGGTGGACCCAATCAGCCCCAGCATTTT.